This passage covers 28 T cell receptor beta chains from one sample sequenced in a study of low-dose radiotherapy and immunotherapy resistance in tumors. Documented time point: after trial treatment. As for treatment: LDRT plus nivolumab, ipilimumab, low-dose cyclophosphamide and aspirin (RACIN trial). Gene-specific TRAV and TRBV primers were used for first-strand cDNA, covering alpha and beta chains. Amplification of TCRs used a constant-region primer and V-primer adapter for about 19 PCR cycles. TCRdb itself ran the reads through MiXCR, one entry per CDR3 protein. Counted here are approximately 42,000 distinct CDR3 sequences, 25% to 30% occurring once; the ten biggest clones make up around 9.1%. The material sequenced was PBMCs, taken after low-dose radiotherapy plus immunotherapy. The receptors were gathered from a male donor with prostate cancer.

This clonotype was detected many times. The J gene is TRBJ2-1, the V gene TRBV4-1, with 9 bases lining up with TRBD2. From germline, CDR1 is MGHRA and CDR2 YSYEKL. This CDR3 region has 14 residues. Losses at the gene ends were 3 bases for V and 10 bases for J; bases not matched to a gene: 7. This CDR3 is CASSQASTSGEQFF. CDR3 DNA: TGCGCCAGCAGCCAGGCGTCGACTAGCGGAGAGCAGTTCTTC.

There are a few counts of this clonotype. Since a far larger clone is one base different, this is likely a read error. J is TRBJ2-3 and V is TRBV6-1, with D perhaps matching TRBD1 or TRBD2 (5 bases each). Deletions cut 8 bases from V and 0 bases from J, with 9 bases between. The CDR3 consists of 13 residues. Germline V gene sequence: CDR1 MNHNS, CDR2 SASEGT. Written as DNA, the CDR3 is TGTGCCAGCGGGACGGAGAGCACAGATACGCAGTATTTT. This codes for CASGTESTDTQYF.

Comments on this clonotype: Since a far larger clone is one base different, this is likely a read error. The genes are TRBV12-3 or TRBV12-4 and TRBJ2-1; 7 bases line up with TRBD1. V lost 8 bases and J lost 15; bases outside the gene matches: 13. This CDR3 is built from 12 residues. The CDR3 protein is CASSPDREKRFF. The CDR3 nucleotides read TGTGCCAGCTCACCCGACAGGGAAAAGCGGTTCTTC.

The rearrangement joins TRBV7-2 to TRBJ2-7; 16 positions agree with TRBD2. Looked up from germline, CDR1 is SGHTA and CDR2 is FQGNSA. Trimming removed 0 bases from V and 7 bases from J; junction bases left unmatched: 9. The CDR3 contains 18 residues. The CDR3 is CASSLARGTSGRGEEQYF. CDR3 coding DNA: TGTGCCAGCAGCTTAGCGAGGGGGACTAGCGGGAGGGGGGAAGAGCAGTACTTC.

This clonotype came up many times. The gene calls are TRBV7-3 and TRBJ2-2; 9 bases map to TRBD1. Germline V lookup: CDR1 SGHTA, CDR2 FQGTGA. The CDR3 runs 15 residues. J gave up 7 bases and V 5 bases, and 8 bases lay outside the gene matches. Here the CDR3 reads CASSLDRGRGGELFF. The CDR3 DNA sequence: TGTGCCAGCAGCCTGGACAGGGGACGAGGCGGGGAGCTGTTTTTT.

This clonotype was seen only a few times. V gene TRBV7-8 combines with J gene TRBJ2-7; 11 bases map to TRBD1. The length of the CDR3 is 16 residues. V was clipped by 1 base and J by 4 bases; unmatched bases: 6. CDR1 is SGHVS, CDR2 FQNEAQ, per germline. CDR3 nucleotide sequence: TGTGCCAGCAGCTTAGAAGAAGGGACAGGGGGTTACGAGCAGTACTTC. Residues: CASSLEEGTGGYEQYF.

This clonotype was detected ten times or more. The chain uses TRBV5-1 and TRBJ2-7; 11 nucleotides align to TRBD1. Losses at the gene ends were 3 bases for V and 3 bases for J; bases not matched to a gene: 5. The CDR3 has 15 amino acids. Germline assignment: CDR1 SGHRS and CDR2 YFSETQ. The CDR3 spells CASSSSGTGGYEQYF. The CDR3 bases are TGCGCCAGCAGCTCCTCCGGGACAGGGGGCTACGAGCAGTACTTC.

In this sample, this clonotype turned up many times. This chain uses TRBV28 with TRBJ1-1; D may be TRBD1 (5 bases). Per germline, CDR1 MDHEN and CDR2 SYDVKM. This CDR3 region has 14 residues. The V and J ends lost 6 bases and 0 bases respectively, with 11 bases between them. CDR3 DNA sequence: TGTGCCAGCAGCCCCGGGGCGTTGAACACTGAAGCTTTCTTT. As protein: CASSPGALNTEAFF.

This clonotype was observed at least ten times. The chain couples TRBV7-2 to TRBJ1-5, with D hard to call. Germline CDR1 and CDR2: SGHTA and FQGNSA. The CDR3 is 15 residues long. Trimming took off 3 bases at V and 1 base at J, with 10 bases between the two ends. The CDR3 DNA reads TGTGCCAGCAGCTTGGGATCGGTGAGCAATCAGCCCCAGCATTTT. Translation: CASSLGSVSNQPQHF.

This clonotype was detected many times. The V call is TRBV6-5, the J call TRBJ1-5; possible D gene TRBD1, 5 bases. The V and J ends lost 6 bases and 6 bases respectively, with 18 bases between them. CDR1 MNHEY and CDR2 SVGAGI come from the germline V gene. The CDR3 contains 15 residues. Here the CDR3 DNA reads TGTGCCAGCAGGGTTGGGGCAGGGTTCGGTCAGCCCCAGCATTTT. Amino acid sequence: CASRVGAGFGQPQHF.

V is TRBV28 and J is TRBJ1-2; D uncertain. CDR1 and CDR2 (germline): MDHEN, SYDVKM. CDR3 length: 14 amino acids. Trimming took off 1 base at V and 1 base at J, with 7 bases between the two ends. Written as DNA, the CDR3 is TGTGCCAGCAGTTTATCCAACAGTAACTATGGCTACACCTTC. Protein: CASSLSNSNYGYTF.

This clonotype was recorded many times. The DNA of the CDR3 is TGTGCCAGCAGCCCGGGACAGGCAACAACTAATGAAAAACTGTTTTTT. Translation: CASSPGQATTNEKLFF. The chain recombines TRBV3-1 with TRBJ1-4, with 8 bases lining up with TRBD1. Germline-derived CDR1 and CDR2 are LGHDT and YNNKEL (reference sequence). J was trimmed by 0 bases and V by 4 bases; bases with no gene match: 4. This CDR3 region has 16 residues.

In its sample, this clonotype was seen many times. V gene TRBV20-1 combines with J gene TRBJ2-4; a weak D match, TRBD1 (6 bases). V was clipped by 3 bases and J by 6 bases, with 12 bases between them. Germline V CDR1 and CDR2: DFQATT, SNEGSKA (reference sequence). The CDR3 sequence is 13 residues long. The CDR3 DNA reads TGCAGTGCTAGTTTTTCACAGGGAAACATTCAGTACTTC. Its protein product is CSASFSQGNIQYF.

This clonotype has a count of ten or more. The rearrangement joins TRBV3-1 to TRBJ2-2; the D is unclear. The CDR3 covers 13 residues. Trimming shortened V by 4 bases and J by 1 base, and 4 bases separated the two germline ends. Germline V gives CDR1 LGHDT, CDR2 YNNKEL (reference sequence). CDR3 sequence reads: CASSLRNTGELFF. CDR3 coding DNA: TGTGCCAGCAGCCTGAGGAACACCGGGGAGCTGTTTTTT.

This clonotype was seen only a few times. The rearrangement links TRBV3-1 to TRBJ2-1; TRBD2 aligns across 9 bases. V trimming: 2 bases; J trimming: 6 bases; junction bases outside the gene matches: 8. Germline lookup yields CDR1 LGHDT and CDR2 YNNKEL (reference sequence). CDR3 length equals 16 residues. The CDR3, as DNA: TGTGCCAGCAGCCAATATCGTGCGGGGGGGCGCAATGAGCAGTTCTTC. It codes for CASSQYRAGGRNEQFF.

This clonotype was found a few times. V usage is TRBV2 and J usage is TRBJ1-6, with 9 bases matching TRBD1. Germline CDR1 is SNHLY and CDR2 is FYNNEI. J lost 9 bases, V lost 3 bases, and 6 bases had no gene match. The length of the CDR3 is 15 residues. CDR3 coding DNA: TGTGCCAGCAGTGAGCAGGACAGGGGCGGTTCACCCCTCCACTTT. Its protein product is CASSEQDRGGSPLHF.

This clonotype was counted ten times or more. The CDR3 region is CASSADRGVAEAFF. In nucleotides, the CDR3 is TGTGCCAGTAGTGCTGACAGGGGAGTCGCTGAAGCTTTCTTT. The chain employs TRBV19 and TRBJ1-1, with 8 nucleotides matching TRBD1. The CDR3 sequence is 14 residues long. V lost 5 bases, J lost 6 bases, and 8 bases stayed unmatched. Germline-derived CDR1 and CDR2 are LNHDA and SQIVND (reference sequence). The whole variable domain, remainder taken from reference TRBV19 and TRBJ1-1, is DGGITQSPKYLFRKEGQNVTLSCEQNLNHDAMYWYRQDPGQGLRLIYYSQIVNDFQKGDIAEGYSVSREKKESFPLTVTSAQKNPTAFYLCASSADRGVAEAFFGQGTRLTVV.

This clonotype was detected many times. The CDR3 coding sequence is TGCAGCGCCGTTGAGGGGGAAGAGCAGTACTTC. Translation gives CSAVEGEEQYF. The chain combines TRBV29-1 with TRBJ2-7, with a weak D call TRBD1 (6 bases). V was shortened by 7 bases and J by 7 bases, with 14 bases between the two germline ends. CDR1 and CDR2 from the germline V gene are SQVTM and ANQGSEA. This CDR3 comprises 11 residues.

This clonotype was found many times. The chain uses TRBV27 and TRBJ2-1, with TRBD2 as a possible D gene (6 bases). The germline CDR1 and CDR2 sequences are MNHEY and SMNVEV (reference sequence). V lost 3 bases and J 5 bases, leaving 11 bases between the germline ends. The CDR3 length is 14 residues. The CDR3 spells CASSLASANNEQFF. The CDR3 bases are TGTGCCAGCAGTTTGGCTAGCGCAAACAATGAGCAGTTCTTC.

This clonotype was detected ten times or more. The chain carries TRBV27 and TRBJ2-2, with 13 nucleotides matching TRBD2. V was pared by 5 bases and J by 4 bases, with 4 bases of the junction left unmatched. The CDR3 contains 16 residues. The germline V gene has CDR1 MNHEY and CDR2 SMNVEV (reference sequence). The CDR3 protein is CASSKLAGGGTGELFF. CDR3 in DNA: TGTGCCAGCAGTAAACTAGCGGGAGGGGGCACCGGGGAGCTGTTTTTT.

This clonotype appeared many times. This sequence joins TRBV7-2 and TRBJ1-4; D possibly corresponds to TRBD1 (5 bases). This CDR3 has 15 amino acids. Per the germline V gene, CDR1 is SGHTA and CDR2 is FQGNSA. V lost 6 bases, J lost 0 bases, and 11 bases lay in between. Here the CDR3 DNA reads TGTGCCAGCAGAGCCGACAGATCAACTAATGAAAAACTGTTTTTT. It translates to CASRADRSTNEKLFF. Full variable domain (outside the CDR3, taken from reference TRBV7-2 and TRBJ1-4): GAGVSQSPSNKVTEKGKDVELRCDPISGHTALYWYRQSLGQGLEFLIYFQGNSAPDKSGLPSDRFSAERTGGSVSTLTIQRTQQEDSAVYLCASRADRSTNEKLFFGSGTQLSVL.

At least ten counts were recorded for this clonotype. The chain links TRBV11-2 to TRBJ1-5; 7 nucleotides line up with TRBD1. Germline V gene data show CDR1 as SGHAT and CDR2 as FQNNGV. The CDR3 sequence is 17 residues long. The V segment lost 5 bases and the J segment 4 bases; nucleotides outside the gene matches: 14. CDR3 residues: CASSRGDSYAGNQPQHF. The DNA for the CDR3 is TGTGCCAGCAGCCGCGGGGACAGCTACGCGGGGAATCAGCCCCAGCATTTT.

As regards this clonotype: This is likely an artifact of a read error, given a far larger clone one base away. V usage is TRBV13 and J usage is TRBJ2-1; the match to TRBD2 covers 7 bases. There are 15 residues in the CDR3. Germline loops: CDR1 PRHDT, CDR2 FYEKMQ (reference sequence). V trimming: 10 bases; J trimming: 3 bases; junction bases outside the gene matches: 12. The CDR3 DNA reads as TGTGCCATCAGAGAGCGGGGTAGCTACTACAATGAGCAGTTCTTC. Its translation is CAIRERGSYYNEQFF.

This clonotype was counted only a few times. This chain uses TRBV2 with TRBJ2-5, with TRBD2 matching 7 bases. The CDR3 is 15 amino acids. V was clipped by 3 bases and J by 6 bases; unmatched bases: 10. Germline V gene sequence: CDR1 SNHLY, CDR2 FYNNEI. The CDR3 DNA is TGTGCCAGCAGTGATACGTCCGGGGGGATGCAGACCCAGTACTTC. Its protein is CASSDTSGGMQTQYF.

This clonotype was seen at least ten times. This chain uses TRBV9 with TRBJ2-5, with 9 positions matching TRBD1. The germline CDR1 and CDR2 sequences are SGDLS and YYNGEE. The J segment lost 5 bases and the V segment lost 4 bases, leaving 12 bases of the junction unmatched. This CDR3 has 16 residues. The CDR3 nucleotides read TGTGCCAGCAGCATACCACAGGGGGCTTCACGGGAGACCCAGTACTTC. It is translated as CASSIPQGASRETQYF. Full variable domain (missing parts from reference TRBV9 and TRBJ2-5): DSGVTQTPKHLITATGQRVTLRCSPRSGDLSVYWYQQSLDQGLQFLIQYYNGEERAKGNILERFSAQQFPDLHSELNLSSLELGDSALYFCASSIPQGASRETQYFGPGTRLLVL.

In its sample, this clonotype was seen many times. The V and J genes are TRBV6-1 and TRBJ1-5; the D is unclear. CDR1 MNHNS and CDR2 SASEGT come from the germline V gene. This CDR3 is 11 amino acids long. Trimming took 1 base from V and 9 from J, leaving 4 bases between them. CDR3 nucleotides: TGTGCCAGCAGTGAAGAGGGGCCCCAGCATTTT. Residues: CASSEEGPQHF.

The chain employs TRBV28 and TRBJ1-5, with 9 bases that match TRBD1. J lost 6 bases, V lost 5 bases, and 11 bases had no gene match. CDR3 length: 16 residues. In germline, CDR1 is MDHEN, CDR2 SYDVKM. CDR3 nucleotides: TGTGCCAGCAGTCCCACAGGGGGCCGGGGGGCTCAGCCCCAGCATTTT. It specifies CASSPTGGRGAQPQHF.

This clonotype was picked up many times. The V and J genes are TRBV20-1 and TRBJ1-2; 8 positions agree with TRBD1. The CDR3 spans 13 residues. With 6 bases clipped from V and 7 bases from J, the junction kept 10 bases outside the gene matches. Per germline, CDR1 DFQATT and CDR2 SNEGSKA (reference sequence). CDR3 in amino acids: CSAGSDRGFGYTF. In DNA, the CDR3 is TGCAGTGCCGGCTCCGACAGGGGTTTTGGCTACACCTTC.